This is a list of T cell receptor beta chains from one sample in a study of identical twins. Each CDR3 protein is one row after TCRdb ran MiXCR on the 5' RACE reads. The profile covers approximately 530,000 distinct CDR3 sequences, with around 24% appearing a single time and 0.45% to 0.5% taken by the ten largest. The sample was also linked to a second study, of yellow fever vaccine responses in identical twins.

Sequenced: CD4+ T cells sorted from blood. The receptors stem from a woman under 30 in good health. Each CDR3 is given with its conserved first and last residue. The order of the fields is D gene, V gene, J gene, clone size, CDR3 length, CDR3 DNA, CDR3 protein. The D gene is left open where the match is weak. Expanded clones get a size class; other rows say once, few or many, or leave the size out.

d_call: .
v_call: TRBV12-3/TRBV12-4
j_call: TRBJ2-1
clone_size: .
cdr3_length: 16
cdr3_nt: TGTGCCAGCAGGTCCCCGTTGGACCCCCAGGGGAATGAGCAGTTCTTC
cdr3_aa: CASRSPLDPQGNEQFF

d_call: .
v_call: TRBV29-1
j_call: TRBJ2-1
clone_size: few
cdr3_length: 13
cdr3_nt: TGCAGCGGAGGGGGAAGCTCCTACAATGAGCAGTTCTTC
cdr3_aa: CSGGGSSYNEQFF

d_call: .
v_call: TRBV15
j_call: TRBJ1-1
clone_size: .
cdr3_length: 14
cdr3_nt: TGTGCCACCAGCACTCTCGCTGGGAACACTGAAGCTTTCTTT
cdr3_aa: CATSTLAGNTEAFF

d_call: .
v_call: TRBV5-1
j_call: TRBJ1-2
clone_size: few
cdr3_length: 17
cdr3_nt: TGCGCCAGCAGCCCTCTGCTCCAATGGGACAAGGAGGATGGCTACACCTTC
cdr3_aa: CASSPLLQWDKEDGYTF

d_call: .
v_call: TRBV18
j_call: TRBJ2-1
clone_size: .
cdr3_length: 13
cdr3_nt: TGTGCCAGCTCACCGAATAGCGCGGATGAGCAGTTCTTC
cdr3_aa: CASSPNSADEQFF

d_call: .
v_call: TRBV12-5
j_call: TRBJ2-3
clone_size: few
cdr3_length: 15
cdr3_nt: TGTGCTAGTGGTTTGGTACTTAAGGTCCCGGATACGCAGTATTTT
cdr3_aa: CASGLVLKVPDTQYF

d_call: TRBD2
v_call: TRBV6-1
j_call: TRBJ2-3
clone_size: .
cdr3_length: 16
cdr3_nt: TGTGCCAGCAGTGAGACTAGCGGGAGTTCGACAGATACGCAGTATTTT
cdr3_aa: CASSETSGSSTDTQYF

d_call: TRBD1
v_call: TRBV12-3/TRBV12-4
j_call: TRBJ2-7
clone_size: few
cdr3_length: 17
cdr3_nt: TGTGCCAGCAGTCCAAAAAGAGGCCGGGACAGGGGGCATGAGCAGTACTTC
cdr3_aa: CASSPKRGRDRGHEQYF

d_call: .
v_call: TRBV7-9
j_call: TRBJ1-3
clone_size: few
cdr3_length: 15
cdr3_nt: TGTGCCAGCAGCTCCTGGGGCCAGACTGGAAACACCATATATTTT
cdr3_aa: CASSSWGQTGNTIYF

d_call: TRBD2
v_call: TRBV10-3
j_call: TRBJ2-7
clone_size: .
cdr3_length: 18
cdr3_nt: TGTGCCACCAAGACCGGGACTAGCGGGATTACGTTAACTTACGAGCAGTACTTC
cdr3_aa: CATKTGTSGITLTYEQYF

d_call: .
v_call: TRBV10-3
j_call: TRBJ2-2
clone_size: .
cdr3_length: 14
cdr3_nt: TGTGCCATCAGTGATAGGGGTCACACCGGGGAGCTGTTTTTT
cdr3_aa: CAISDRGHTGELFF

d_call: .
v_call: TRBV4-2
j_call: TRBJ1-4
clone_size: few
cdr3_length: 16
cdr3_nt: TGTGCCAGTTCAAGTAAATTACAGGGAGAACGAGAAAAACTGTTTTTT
cdr3_aa: CASSSKLQGEREKLFF

d_call: TRBD2
v_call: TRBV15
j_call: TRBJ2-1
clone_size: few
cdr3_length: 15
cdr3_nt: TGTGCCACCAGCAGAGGGGGACTAGAGTTCGATGAGCAGTTCTTC
cdr3_aa: CATSRGGLEFDEQFF

d_call: .
v_call: TRBV12-3/TRBV12-4
j_call: TRBJ2-5
clone_size: few
cdr3_length: 13
cdr3_nt: TGTGCCAGCAGTTTCCGGCTAGAGGAGACCCAGTACTTC
cdr3_aa: CASSFRLEETQYF

d_call: TRBD2
v_call: TRBV7-8
j_call: TRBJ2-3
clone_size: .
cdr3_length: 16
cdr3_nt: TGTGCCAGCAGCTTAGCGGGAGGGGCTAGCACAGATACGCAGTATTTT
cdr3_aa: CASSLAGGASTDTQYF

d_call: TRBD2
v_call: TRBV5-5
j_call: TRBJ2-1
clone_size: few
cdr3_length: 18
cdr3_nt: TGTGCCAGCAGGGAGGCGGGAGGGTCCCAGAGCTCCTACAATGAGCAGTTCTTC
cdr3_aa: CASREAGGSQSSYNEQFF

d_call: TRBD1
v_call: TRBV6-1
j_call: TRBJ1-1
clone_size: few
cdr3_length: 16
cdr3_nt: TGTGCCAGCAGTGCCCTAACGACAGGGAGAAGGACTGAAGCTTTCTTT
cdr3_aa: CASSALTTGRRTEAFF

d_call: .
v_call: TRBV20-1
j_call: TRBJ1-6
clone_size: .
cdr3_length: 14
cdr3_nt: TGCAGTGCTAAAGAGGGAGGGTATAGTTCACCCCTCCACTTT
cdr3_aa: CSAKEGGYSSPLHF

d_call: TRBD2
v_call: TRBV29-1
j_call: TRBJ2-3
clone_size: .
cdr3_length: 15
cdr3_nt: TGCAGCGTTGCCTTGGCGGGGGGCCGCACAGATACGCAGTATTTT
cdr3_aa: CSVALAGGRTDTQYF

d_call: .
v_call: TRBV3-1
j_call: TRBJ2-1
clone_size: few
cdr3_length: 14
cdr3_nt: TGTGCCAGCAGCCAAGCGAACAGGGTCAATGAGCAGTTCTTC
cdr3_aa: CASSQANRVNEQFF

d_call: .
v_call: TRBV5-1
j_call: TRBJ2-2
clone_size: .
cdr3_length: 15
cdr3_nt: TGCGCCAGCAGCCCCCAGGGCTGGAACACCGGGGAGCTGTTTTTT
cdr3_aa: CASSPQGWNTGELFF

d_call: TRBD2
v_call: TRBV20-1
j_call: TRBJ2-1
clone_size: few
cdr3_length: 18
cdr3_nt: TGCAGTGCTAGAACCGGCCAGCTAGCGGAACTTTCCTACAATGAGCAGTTCTTC
cdr3_aa: CSARTGQLAELSYNEQFF

d_call: TRBD1
v_call: TRBV6-6
j_call: TRBJ1-1
clone_size: few
cdr3_length: 13
cdr3_nt: TGTGCCAGCAGTGGAGGGGGCATCACTGAAGCTTTCTTT
cdr3_aa: CASSGGGITEAFF

d_call: .
v_call: TRBV5-1
j_call: TRBJ1-2
clone_size: .
cdr3_length: 14
cdr3_nt: TGCGCCAGCAGCTTGGGGACACATAACTATGGCTACACCTTC
cdr3_aa: CASSLGTHNYGYTF

d_call: TRBD1
v_call: TRBV29-1
j_call: TRBJ1-2
clone_size: .
cdr3_length: 13
cdr3_nt: TGCAGCGTTGTTGACAGGGGGCTGTTTGGCTACACCTTC
cdr3_aa: CSVVDRGLFGYTF

d_call: TRBD1
v_call: TRBV7-9
j_call: TRBJ1-2
clone_size: .
cdr3_length: 13
cdr3_nt: TGTGCCAGCAGCGCCACAGGGGGCTATGGCTACACCTTC
cdr3_aa: CASSATGGYGYTF

d_call: .
v_call: TRBV20-1
j_call: TRBJ2-1
clone_size: few
cdr3_length: 11
cdr3_nt: TGCAGTGCTGAGAAGTGGGATGAGCAGTTCTTC
cdr3_aa: CSAEKWDEQFF

d_call: TRBD2
v_call: TRBV5-1
j_call: TRBJ2-3
clone_size: .
cdr3_length: 15
cdr3_nt: TGCGCCAGCAGCTTGGGTAGCGGGACTCCAGATACGCAGTATTTT
cdr3_aa: CASSLGSGTPDTQYF

d_call: TRBD2
v_call: TRBV4-1
j_call: TRBJ2-2
clone_size: .
cdr3_length: 19
cdr3_nt: TGCGCCAGCAGCCAGAACCTAGCGGGAGGCGCCGTGAACACCGGGGAGCTGTTTTTT
cdr3_aa: CASSQNLAGGAVNTGELFF

d_call: TRBD2
v_call: TRBV10-3
j_call: TRBJ2-5
clone_size: few
cdr3_length: 15
cdr3_nt: TGTGCCATCAGTGATTCCAGCGGGAGACAAGAGACCCAGTACTTC
cdr3_aa: CAISDSSGRQETQYF

d_call: TRBD2
v_call: TRBV5-6
j_call: TRBJ2-3
clone_size: many
cdr3_length: 15
cdr3_nt: TGTGCCAGCAGCCTCCAACTGACTAGCGGGAATACGCAGTATTTT
cdr3_aa: CASSLQLTSGNTQYF

d_call: .
v_call: TRBV20-1
j_call: TRBJ2-5
clone_size: few
cdr3_length: 13
cdr3_nt: TGCAGTGCTAGAGATTACAGCCAAGAGACCCAGTACTTC
cdr3_aa: CSARDYSQETQYF

d_call: .
v_call: TRBV5-1
j_call: TRBJ1-1
clone_size: few
cdr3_length: 16
cdr3_nt: TGCGCCAGCAGCTTGGTGCAGGGGCAGATGAACACTGAAGCTTTCTTT
cdr3_aa: CASSLVQGQMNTEAFF

d_call: .
v_call: TRBV6-1
j_call: TRBJ1-2
clone_size: .
cdr3_length: 13
cdr3_nt: TGTGCCAGCAGTCATTGGGTTTACTATGGCTACACCTTC
cdr3_aa: CASSHWVYYGYTF

d_call: TRBD2
v_call: TRBV3-1
j_call: TRBJ2-7
clone_size: .
cdr3_length: 14
cdr3_nt: TGTGCCAGCAGCCGCGGGACTACCTCCTACGAGCAGTACTTC
cdr3_aa: CASSRGTTSYEQYF

d_call: .
v_call: TRBV20-1
j_call: TRBJ2-3
clone_size: few
cdr3_length: 14
cdr3_nt: TGCAGTGCTAGAAGACTCGAAGTTGCAGATACGCAGTATTTT
cdr3_aa: CSARRLEVADTQYF

d_call: TRBD2
v_call: TRBV7-9
j_call: TRBJ2-5
clone_size: .
cdr3_length: 16
cdr3_nt: TGTGCCAGCAGCTTAGGAGTCGGACTAGCGGAAGAGACCCAGTACTTC
cdr3_aa: CASSLGVGLAEETQYF

d_call: .
v_call: TRBV19
j_call: TRBJ1-1
clone_size: .
cdr3_length: 13
cdr3_nt: TGTGCCAGTGGAGTCGACAGGAACACTGAAGCTTTCTTT
cdr3_aa: CASGVDRNTEAFF

d_call: .
v_call: TRBV2
j_call: TRBJ2-5
clone_size: .
cdr3_length: 18
cdr3_nt: TGTGCCATCAGCTCCCCCGACGGCCTGACTAGGTACCAAGAGACCCAGTACTTC
cdr3_aa: CAISSPDGLTRYQETQYF

d_call: .
v_call: TRBV29-1
j_call: TRBJ2-3
clone_size: few
cdr3_length: 13
cdr3_nt: TGCAGCGCCGAGGGGGACCGGGAAGATACGCAGTATTTT
cdr3_aa: CSAEGDREDTQYF

d_call: .
v_call: TRBV14
j_call: TRBJ1-6
clone_size: few
cdr3_length: 14
cdr3_nt: TGTGCCAGCAGCCAAGTCGTCAGGAATTCACCCCTCCACTTT
cdr3_aa: CASSQVVRNSPLHF

d_call: TRBD2
v_call: TRBV20-1
j_call: TRBJ2-7
clone_size: .
cdr3_length: 14
cdr3_nt: TGCAGTGCCGAAAAAAATAAACTAGCGCACGAGCAGTACTTC
cdr3_aa: CSAEKNKLAHEQYF

d_call: .
v_call: TRBV10-3
j_call: TRBJ1-1
clone_size: many
cdr3_length: 15
cdr3_nt: TGTGCCATCAGTGAACGACAGAGGCTCGACACTGAAGCTTTCTTT
cdr3_aa: CAISERQRLDTEAFF

d_call: .
v_call: TRBV20-1
j_call: TRBJ2-7
clone_size: few
cdr3_length: 11
cdr3_nt: TGCAGTGCTAGGCGTAGCGTCGAGCAGTACTTC
cdr3_aa: CSARRSVEQYF

d_call: .
v_call: TRBV10-3
j_call: TRBJ1-1
clone_size: .
cdr3_length: 14
cdr3_nt: TGTGCCATCAGTGGCAGTGCTGACAACACTGAAGCTTTCTTT
cdr3_aa: CAISGSADNTEAFF

d_call: .
v_call: TRBV12-3/TRBV12-4
j_call: TRBJ2-1
clone_size: few
cdr3_length: 12
cdr3_nt: TGTGCCAGCAGTACCCTGCTTACTGAGCAGTTCTTC
cdr3_aa: CASSTLLTEQFF

d_call: .
v_call: TRBV7-2
j_call: TRBJ1-6
clone_size: once
cdr3_length: 15
cdr3_nt: TGTGCCAGCAGCGGGCAGGGAGGTTATAATTCACCCCTCCACTTT
cdr3_aa: CASSGQGGYNSPLHF

d_call: TRBD2
v_call: TRBV20-1
j_call: TRBJ2-1
clone_size: .
cdr3_length: 14
cdr3_nt: TGCAGTGCTAGGCTGGGTAGCGGGAGAGGTGAGCAGTTCTTC
cdr3_aa: CSARLGSGRGEQFF

d_call: TRBD2
v_call: TRBV5-1
j_call: TRBJ2-3
clone_size: few
cdr3_length: 18
cdr3_nt: TGCGCCAGCAGCCGAGGACTAGCGGGAGGTATTAGCACAGATACGCAGTATTTT
cdr3_aa: CASSRGLAGGISTDTQYF

d_call: .
v_call: TRBV5-1
j_call: TRBJ2-1
clone_size: few
cdr3_length: 16
cdr3_nt: TGCGCCAGCAGCTTGGTACAGGGCAACCTACACAATGAGCAGTTCTTC
cdr3_aa: CASSLVQGNLHNEQFF

d_call: .
v_call: TRBV7-6
j_call: TRBJ2-1
clone_size: .
cdr3_length: 13
cdr3_nt: TGTGCCAGCAGCGATATACAGGGCAATGAGCAGTTCTTC
cdr3_aa: CASSDIQGNEQFF